This TCR beta chain was identified during a study of regulatory T cells in long-lasting Graves disease. Study conclusions and caveats: Patients with persistent Graves' had lower TCR diversity than newly diagnosed patients. Patients with persistent disease showed a bias toward TRBV28, TRBJ1-2 and TRBJ2-5.

Concerning this clonotype itself: Its specificity is not known.

CDR3 regions were amplified by Arm-PCR using iRepertoire HTBI primers to build TCR beta libraries. TCRdb called the multiplex PCR reads again in MiXCR, with one record for every CDR3 protein. The sample has under 450,000 distinct CDR3 sequences; roughly 24% are singletons. CDR1 is DFQATT, CDR2 SNEGSKA, per germline (reference sequence). The CDR3 length is 14 residues. The V end was cut by 1 base, the J end by 4 bases, with 14 bases between. Sample time point: persistent/refractory GD, antithyroid drugs over 5 years with positive TRAb. The TCR library used RNA extracted from PBMCs. The material was peripheral blood mononuclear cells (PBMCs), obtained when the disease was refractory, from a patient treated with antithyroid drugs. The clonotype originates from a woman aged 40 to 49 with Graves disease. The chain joins TRBV20-1 to TRBJ2-7; no clear D gene. CDR3 loop: CSARGEGGWYEQYF. CDR3 DNA: TGCAGTGCTAGAGGAGAAGGCGGCTGGTACGAGCAGTACTTC.